Below, one T cell receptor (beta chain) is given with its context. Source study methods: Nucleated cell counts were estimated from reference gene primer amplification. Using immunoSEQ multiplex PCR, the repertoire was profiled, and TCRdb retains in-frame clones only, with some absent. D and trimming come from the DNA, and the V and J calls and clone size come from that table. The sample includes about 210,000 clones, around 82% of them seen just once. The data were taken from a study of blood T cell repertoires in COVID-19. The wider study: Acute-phase and convalescent COVID-19 samples originated in the United States, Italy and Spain. T cells, B-cell-depleted T cells, or PBMCs provided the cDNA or gDNA that served as material.

Germline CDR1 is MNHNY and CDR2 is SVGAGI (reference sequence). The CDR3 totals 15 residues. The J segment lost 6 bases and the V segment lost 0 bases, leaving 0 bases of the junction unmatched. The sequenced sample was peripheral blood. The clonotype originates from a woman aged 40-49 years with acute or convalescent COVID-19. The V and J genes are TRBV6-6 and TRBJ2-3; 13 bases are shared with TRBD2. The CDR3 DNA sequence: TGTGCCAGCAGTTACTCGACTAGCGGGAGGGATACGCAGTATTTT. It yields the protein CASSYSTSGRDTQYF.